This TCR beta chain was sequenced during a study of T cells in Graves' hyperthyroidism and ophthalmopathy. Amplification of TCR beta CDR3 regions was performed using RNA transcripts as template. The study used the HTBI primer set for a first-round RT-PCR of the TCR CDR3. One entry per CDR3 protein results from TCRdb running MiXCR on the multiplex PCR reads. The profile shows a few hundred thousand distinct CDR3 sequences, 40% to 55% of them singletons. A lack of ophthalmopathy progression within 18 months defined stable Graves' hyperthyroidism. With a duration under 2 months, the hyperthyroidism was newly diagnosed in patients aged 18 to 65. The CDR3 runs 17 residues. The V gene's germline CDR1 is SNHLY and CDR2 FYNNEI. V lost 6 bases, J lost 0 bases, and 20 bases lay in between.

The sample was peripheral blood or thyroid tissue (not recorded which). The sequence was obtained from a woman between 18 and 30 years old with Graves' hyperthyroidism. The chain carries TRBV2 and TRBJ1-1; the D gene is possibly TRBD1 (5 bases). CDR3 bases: TGTGCCAGCAGCCAAGATGAACTGCGGGGGGTGAACACTGAAGCTTTCTTT. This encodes CASSQDELRGVNTEAFF.